The 16 T cell receptor beta chains reported below all come from one sample, sequenced in a study of PD-1 blockade in classical Hodgkin lymphoma. TCRdb keeps only in-frame clones here, not all; method: immunoSEQ multiplex PCR. This sample has about 2,500 clones, with over 60% found just once. As for time point: cycle 4 day 1 (C4D1), after less than 7 weeks of nivolumab. Following autologous stem cell transplantation, relapse occurred in every patient, and exposure to brentuximab vedotin varied. After thawing, PBMCs were subjected to magnetic negative selection to isolate CD8+ T cells. The specimen was CD8+ T cells from blood, collected before the fourth cycle of nivolumab. These receptors were taken from a human donor with classical Hodgkin lymphoma.

This clone was seen more than once but under ten times. The chain recombines TRBV4-3 with TRBJ1-2; tentatively, D is TRBD1 (5 bases). The germline V gene encodes CDR1 LGHNA and CDR2 YSLEER. This CDR3 is built from 15 residues. Trimming took off 0 bases at V and 3 bases at J, with 11 bases between the two ends. This chain's CDR3 is CASSQDVLGDYGYTF. The CDR3 DNA reads as TGCGCCAGCAGCCAAGATGTGCTGGGGGACTATGGCTACACCTTC.

Relative to its sample, this clone is medium-sized. The chain links TRBV4-1 to TRBJ1-2, with no clear D. With 0 bases removed from V and 8 bases from J, the gap between germline ends came to 13 bases. This CDR3 comprises 14 residues. Germline V CDR1 and CDR2: MGHRA, YSYEKL. CDR3 loop: CASSQEGLSGGYTF. The DNA of the CDR3 is TGCGCCAGCAGCCAAGAGGGCTTATCCGGGGGCTACACCTTC.

This clone is medium-sized within its sample. The V gene is TRBV18, the J gene TRBJ1-4; D not certain. The CDR3 length is 14 residues. The V and J ends lost 4 bases and 6 bases respectively, with 12 bases between them. The germline V gene has CDR1 KGHSH and CDR2 LQKENI. The DNA for the CDR3 is TGTGCCAGCTCACAGGGATTAGAAGATGAAAAACTGTTTTTT. It encodes CASSQGLEDEKLFF.

The rearrangement joins TRBV7-2 to TRBJ1-6, with D possibly TRBD1 on 6 matching bases. Trimming shortened V by 3 bases and J by 4 bases, and 7 bases separated the two germline ends. CDR1 and CDR2 from the germline V gene are SGHTA and FQGNSA. CDR3 length equals 14 residues. CDR3 coding DNA: TGTGCCAGCAGCTTCGGGACATATAATTCACCCCTCCACTTT. The encoded protein is CASSFGTYNSPLHF.

The V gene is TRBV28, the J gene TRBJ1-2, with D hard to call. Germline V gene sequence: CDR1 MDHEN, CDR2 SYDVKM. V lost 6 bases to trimming and J lost 0 bases, with 8 bases between them. The CDR3 is 13 amino acids. CDR3 sequence reads: CASREPPNYGYTF. The CDR3 DNA reads TGTGCCAGCAGGGAGCCGCCTAACTATGGCTACACCTTC.

J is TRBJ2-1 and V is TRBV5-6; the D gene is possibly TRBD1 (6 bases). The CDR3 has 11 amino acids. V was clipped by 3 bases and J by 12 bases, with 10 bases between them. Germline CDR1 SGHDT, CDR2 YYEEEE. The CDR3 region has the DNA TGTGCCAGCAGCTCAGGGGTGCCGCAGTTCTTC. Protein: CASSSGVPQFF.

The J gene is TRBJ2-6, the V gene TRBV4-2; 10 bases are shared with TRBD1. Germline CDR1 and CDR2: LGHNA and YNFKEQ. After removal of 8 bases from V and 1 base from J, the junction contained 2 bases not matched to a gene. The CDR3 consists of 15 residues. The CDR3 DNA reads as TGTGCCAGCGGGACAGGGGTATCTGGGGCCAACGTCCTGACTTTC. It translates to CASGTGVSGANVLTF.

CDR3 DNA: TGTGCCAGCAGCCCGACAGCAACTAATGAAAAACTGTTTTTT. Its protein product is CASSPTATNEKLFF. This chain connects TRBV7-9 to TRBJ1-4, with D perhaps matching TRBD1 (5 bases). V gave up 5 bases and J gave up 0 bases, with 7 bases separating them. The germline CDR1 and CDR2 sequences are SEHNR and FQNEAQ (reference sequence). The CDR3 is 14 amino acids. Drawing the rest from reference TRBV7-9 and TRBJ1-4, the complete variable domain is DTGVSQNPRHKITKRGQNVTFRCDPISEHNRLYWYRQTLGQGPEFLTYFQNEAQLEKSRLLSDRFSAERPKGSFSTLEIQRTEQGDSAMYLCASSPTATNEKLFFGSGTQLSVL.

The V call is TRBV5-8, the J call TRBJ2-2, with a weak D call TRBD2 (6 bases). V was clipped by 2 bases and J by 4 bases, with 12 bases between them. Germline assignment: CDR1 SGHTS and CDR2 YDEGEE. The CDR3 has 15 amino acids. Here the CDR3 reads CASSLGGVRTGELFF. DNA for the CDR3: TGTGCCAGCAGCTTAGGAGGGGTCCGCACCGGGGAGCTGTTTTTT.

This clone was picked up a small number of times. The gene calls are TRBV2 and TRBJ1-5; 7 bases agree with TRBD1. Unmatched junction bases numbered 10, after V lost 2 bases and J lost 6 bases. The V gene's germline CDR1 is SNHLY and CDR2 FYNNEI. CDR3 length equals 16 residues. This CDR3 is CASSETLAGGAQPQHF. The CDR3 DNA follows: TGTGCCAGCAGTGAAACTCTCGCAGGGGGGGCTCAGCCCCAGCATTTT.

This clone is deemed medium-sized. V and J are TRBV27 and TRBJ2-2; 9 bases align to TRBD2. With V trimmed by 4 bases and J by 6 bases, 0 bases remained unmatched. The CDR3 sequence is 13 residues long. Germline V gene data show CDR1 as MNHEY and CDR2 as SMNVEV (reference sequence). CDR3 loop: CASSWTSAGELFF. Here the CDR3 DNA reads TGTGCCAGCAGTTGGACTAGCGCCGGGGAGCTGTTTTTT.

V is TRBV29-1 and J is TRBJ2-5, with TRBD2 matching over 9 bases. This CDR3 region has 15 residues. Trimming cost V 2 bases and J 5 bases; bases outside gene matches: 9. From germline, CDR1 is SQVTM and CDR2 ANQGSEA. CDR3 sequence (DNA): TGCAGCGTTGAACAGCGGGGGGCCCGGCCCGAGACCCAGTACTTC. Amino acid sequence: CSVEQRGARPETQYF. Full variable domain (missing parts from reference TRBV29-1 and TRBJ2-5): SAVISQKPSRDICQRGTSLTIQCQVDSQVTMMFWYRQQPGQSLTLIATANQGSEATYESGFVIDKFPISRPNLTFSTLTVSNMSPEDSSIYLCSVEQRGARPETQYFGPGTRLLVL.

The chain recombines TRBV6-1 with TRBJ1-1, with D unresolved. The ends were cut back, 2 bases at V and 3 bases at J, with 7 bases in the middle. This CDR3 spans 13 amino acids. CDR1 and CDR2 from the germline V gene are MNHNS and SASEGT. The CDR3 DNA follows: TGTGCCAGCAGTGAATTGGTGGACACTGAAGCTTTCTTT. Encoded protein: CASSELVDTEAFF.

The genes are TRBV4-1 and TRBJ2-7; D gene ambiguous. Germline V lookup: CDR1 MGHRA, CDR2 YSYEKL. CDR3 length: 15 amino acids. V was cut by 1 base and J by 3 bases, with 13 bases left in between. The CDR3 nucleotides are TGCGCCAGCAGCCAAGCATCTGGCCCTTACTACGAGCAGTACGTC. Translated, it gives CASSQASGPYYEQYV.

About this clone itself: Other DNA sequences in this sample translate to the same CDR3. J is TRBJ1-5 and V is TRBV6-4, with D unresolved. The V gene lost 5 bases and the J gene lost 0 bases, with 8 bases spanning the gap. Germline CDR1 is MRHNA and CDR2 is SNTAGT. The CDR3 extends over 14 amino acids. The DNA for the CDR3 is TGTGCCAGCAGTCCAAATTATAGCAATCAGCCCCAGCATTTT. Its protein is CASSPNYSNQPQHF.

The chain joins TRBV7-2 to TRBJ2-1; 10 bases are a match to TRBD2. There are 16 residues in the CDR3. V trimming: 5 bases; J trimming: 4 bases; junction bases outside the gene matches: 8. CDR1 SGHTA and CDR2 FQGNSA come from the germline V gene. The CDR3 sequence is CASSLTSGALYNEQFF. In DNA, the CDR3 is TGTGCCAGCAGCCTCACTAGCGGGGCACTATACAATGAGCAGTTCTTC. Complete variable domain (other parts from reference TRBV7-2 and TRBJ2-1): GAGVSQSPSNKVTEKGKDVELRCDPISGHTALYWYRQSLGQGLEFLIYFQGNSAPDKSGLPSDRFSAERTGGSVSTLTIQRTQQEDSAVYLCASSLTSGALYNEQFFGPGTRLTVL.